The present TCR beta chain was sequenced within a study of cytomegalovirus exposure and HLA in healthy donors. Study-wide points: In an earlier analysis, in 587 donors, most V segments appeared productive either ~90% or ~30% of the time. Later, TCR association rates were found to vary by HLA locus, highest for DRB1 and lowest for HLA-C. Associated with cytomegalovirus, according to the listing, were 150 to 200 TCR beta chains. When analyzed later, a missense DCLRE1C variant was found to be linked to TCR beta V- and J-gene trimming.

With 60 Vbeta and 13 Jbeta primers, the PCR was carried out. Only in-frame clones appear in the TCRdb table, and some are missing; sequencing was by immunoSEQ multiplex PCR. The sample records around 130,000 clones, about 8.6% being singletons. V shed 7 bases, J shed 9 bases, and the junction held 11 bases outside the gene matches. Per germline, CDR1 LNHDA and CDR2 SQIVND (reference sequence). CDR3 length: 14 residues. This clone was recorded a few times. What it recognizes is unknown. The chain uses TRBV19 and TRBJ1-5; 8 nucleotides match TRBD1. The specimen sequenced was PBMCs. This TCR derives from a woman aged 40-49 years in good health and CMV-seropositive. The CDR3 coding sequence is TGTGCCAGTAAACAGGGGGGGGGTTATTCGCCCCAGCATTTT. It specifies CASKQGGGYSPQHF.